In this sample, the clone carrying this T cell receptor (beta chain) turned up a few times. As yet, its antigen is unknown. This sample is drawn from a study of cytomegalovirus exposure and HLA in healthy donors. Study-wide context: Approximately 81% of around 400 genotyped donors fell in the Caucasian-associated ancestry cluster.

PCR used 60 Vbeta primers and 13 Jbeta primers. Profiling relied on immunoSEQ multiplex PCR, and the TCRdb table lists in-frame clones only, not all of them. The table records 100,000 to 150,000 clones, roughly 80% of them present only once. The V segment lost 3 bases and the J segment 5 bases; nucleotides outside the gene matches: 6. Germline-derived CDR1 and CDR2 are LGHNA and YSLEER. The CDR3 has 15 residues. Findings of the study overall: A further, later analysis showed that HLA-associated TCR beta chains (compared with equally common others) were more clonally expanded. Data from an earlier analysis indicated that most TCR beta V segments were productive either about 90% or about 30% of the time. Around 160 TCR beta chains were listed as cytomegalovirus-associated.

The source material was PBMCs. The sequence derives from a woman aged 45-65 years in good health and CMV-seronegative. The chain links TRBV4-3 to TRBJ2-5; TRBD1 matches at 10 bases. CDR3 sequence: CASSQRTGGTETQYF. The CDR3 region has the DNA TGCGCCAGCAGCCAGAGGACAGGGGGTACTGAGACCCAGTACTTC.